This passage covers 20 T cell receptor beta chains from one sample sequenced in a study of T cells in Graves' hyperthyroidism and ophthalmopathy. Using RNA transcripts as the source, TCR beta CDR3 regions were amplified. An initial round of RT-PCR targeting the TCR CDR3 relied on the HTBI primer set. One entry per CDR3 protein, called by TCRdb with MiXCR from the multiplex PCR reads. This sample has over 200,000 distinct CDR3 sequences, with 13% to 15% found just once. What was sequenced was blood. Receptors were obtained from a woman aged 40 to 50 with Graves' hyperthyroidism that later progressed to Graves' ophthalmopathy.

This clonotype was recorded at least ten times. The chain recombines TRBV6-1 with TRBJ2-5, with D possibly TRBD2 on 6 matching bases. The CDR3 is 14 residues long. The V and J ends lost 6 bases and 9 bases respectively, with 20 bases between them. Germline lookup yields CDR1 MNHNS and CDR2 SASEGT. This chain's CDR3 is CASSALTTPGAQYF. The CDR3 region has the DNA TGTGCCAGCAGCGCCCTGACTACCCCGGGGGCCCAGTACTTC.

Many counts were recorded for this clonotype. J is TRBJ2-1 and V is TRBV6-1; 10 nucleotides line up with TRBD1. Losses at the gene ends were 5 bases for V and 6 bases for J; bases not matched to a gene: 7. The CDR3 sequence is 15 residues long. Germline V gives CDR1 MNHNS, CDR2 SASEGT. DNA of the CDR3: TGTGCCAGCAGTCTGATCGACAGGGGGCCCAATGAGCAGTTCTTC. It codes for CASSLIDRGPNEQFF.

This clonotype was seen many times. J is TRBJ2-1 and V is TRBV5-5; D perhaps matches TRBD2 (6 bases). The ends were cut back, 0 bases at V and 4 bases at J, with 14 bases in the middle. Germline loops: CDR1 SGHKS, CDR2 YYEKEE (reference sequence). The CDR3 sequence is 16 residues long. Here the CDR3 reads CASSLAGVAEYNEQFF. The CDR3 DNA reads TGTGCCAGCAGCTTGGCCGGGGTAGCGGAGTACAATGAGCAGTTCTTC.

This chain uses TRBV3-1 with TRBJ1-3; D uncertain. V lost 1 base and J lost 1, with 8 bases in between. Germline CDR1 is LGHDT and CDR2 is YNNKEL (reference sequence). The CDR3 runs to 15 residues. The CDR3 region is CASSQAVRSGNTIYF. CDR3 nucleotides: TGTGCCAGCAGCCAAGCTGTGAGATCTGGAAACACCATATATTTT.

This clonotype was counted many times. CDR3 amino acids: CASSSLSPSSYNSPLHF. The DNA of the CDR3 is TGTGCCAGCAGTTCCCTCTCCCCCAGCTCCTATAATTCACCCCTCCACTTT. This chain links TRBV28 with TRBJ1-6; unclear D gene. The CDR3 sequence is 17 residues long. Per germline, CDR1 MDHEN and CDR2 SYDVKM. Trimming took off 4 bases at V and 0 bases at J, with 13 bases between the two ends.

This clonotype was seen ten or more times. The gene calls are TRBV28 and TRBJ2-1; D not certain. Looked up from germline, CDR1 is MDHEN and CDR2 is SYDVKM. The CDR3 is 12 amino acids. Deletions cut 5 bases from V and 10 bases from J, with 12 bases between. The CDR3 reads CASSHPSREQFF. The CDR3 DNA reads TGTGCCAGCAGTCACCCCTCTAGGGAGCAGTTCTTC.

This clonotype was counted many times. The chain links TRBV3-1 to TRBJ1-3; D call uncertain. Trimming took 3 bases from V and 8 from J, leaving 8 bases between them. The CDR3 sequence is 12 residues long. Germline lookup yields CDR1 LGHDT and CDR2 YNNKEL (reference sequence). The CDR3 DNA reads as TGTGCCAGCAGCCAGCAGCGGGACACCATATATTTT. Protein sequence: CASSQQRDTIYF.

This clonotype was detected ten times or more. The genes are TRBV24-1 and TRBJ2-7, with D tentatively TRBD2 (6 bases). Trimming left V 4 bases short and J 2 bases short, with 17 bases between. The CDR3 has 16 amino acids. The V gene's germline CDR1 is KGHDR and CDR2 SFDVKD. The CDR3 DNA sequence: TGTGCCACCAGTGACTCTACACCGGGAGAACCCTACGAGCAGTACTTC. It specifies CATSDSTPGEPYEQYF.

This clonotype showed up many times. The CDR3 protein is CASSQTSGSFGTQYF. The DNA of the CDR3 is TGTGCCAGCAGCCAGACTAGCGGGAGCTTTGGGACCCAGTACTTC. The rearrangement links TRBV28 to TRBJ2-5, with 12 bases matching TRBD2. With V trimmed by 6 bases and J by 7 bases, 9 bases remained unmatched. Germline values: CDR1 MDHEN, CDR2 SYDVKM. The CDR3 is 15 amino acids.

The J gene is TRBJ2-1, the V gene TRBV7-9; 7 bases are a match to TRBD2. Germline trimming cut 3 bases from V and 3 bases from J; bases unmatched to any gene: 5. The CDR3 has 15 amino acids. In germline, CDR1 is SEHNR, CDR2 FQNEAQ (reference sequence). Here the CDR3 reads CASSLGGINYNEQFF. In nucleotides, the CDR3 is TGTGCCAGCAGCTTGGGGGGGATTAACTACAATGAGCAGTTCTTC.

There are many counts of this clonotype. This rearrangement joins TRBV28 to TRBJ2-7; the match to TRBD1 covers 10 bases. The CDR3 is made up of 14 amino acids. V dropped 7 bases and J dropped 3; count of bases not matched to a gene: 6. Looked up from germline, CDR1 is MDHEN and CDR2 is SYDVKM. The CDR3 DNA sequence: TGTGCCAGCACCTCGGGACAGGGGCTCTACGAGCAGTACTTC. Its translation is CASTSGQGLYEQYF.

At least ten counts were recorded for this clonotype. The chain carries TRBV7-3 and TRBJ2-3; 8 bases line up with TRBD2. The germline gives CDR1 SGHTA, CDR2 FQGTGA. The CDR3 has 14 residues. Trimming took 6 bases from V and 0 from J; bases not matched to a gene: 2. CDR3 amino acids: CASSPSGSTDTQYF. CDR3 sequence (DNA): TGTGCCAGCAGTCCTAGCGGGAGCACAGATACGCAGTATTTT.

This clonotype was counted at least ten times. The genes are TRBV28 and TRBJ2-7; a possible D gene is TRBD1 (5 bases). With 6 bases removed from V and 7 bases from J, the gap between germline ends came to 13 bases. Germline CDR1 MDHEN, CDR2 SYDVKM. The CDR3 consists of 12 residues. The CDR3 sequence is CASSARGREQYF. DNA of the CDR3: TGTGCCAGCAGCGCTAGGGGTCGAGAGCAGTACTTC.

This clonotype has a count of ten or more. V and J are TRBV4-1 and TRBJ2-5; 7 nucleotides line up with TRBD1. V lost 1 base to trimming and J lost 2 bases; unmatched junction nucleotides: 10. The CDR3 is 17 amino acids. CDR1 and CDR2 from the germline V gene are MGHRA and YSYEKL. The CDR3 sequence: CASSQVIGRDRQETQYF. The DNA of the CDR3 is TGCGCCAGCAGCCAAGTTATAGGACGGGACAGACAAGAGACCCAGTACTTC.

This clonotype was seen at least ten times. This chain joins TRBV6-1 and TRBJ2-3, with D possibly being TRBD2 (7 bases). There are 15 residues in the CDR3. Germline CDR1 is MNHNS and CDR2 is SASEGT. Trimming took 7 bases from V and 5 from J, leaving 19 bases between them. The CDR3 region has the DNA TGTGCCAGCACCGATGGGGGGGGCCGTGGAGATACGCAGTATTTT. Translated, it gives CASTDGGGRGDTQYF.

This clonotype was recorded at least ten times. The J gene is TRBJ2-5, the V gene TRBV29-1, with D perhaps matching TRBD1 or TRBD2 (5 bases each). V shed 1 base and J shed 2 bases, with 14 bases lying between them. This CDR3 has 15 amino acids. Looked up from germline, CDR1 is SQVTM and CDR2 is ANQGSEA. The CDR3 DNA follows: TGCAGCGTTGAAGGTCCGGGACCGTTACAAGAGACCCAGTACTTC. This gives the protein CSVEGPGPLQETQYF.

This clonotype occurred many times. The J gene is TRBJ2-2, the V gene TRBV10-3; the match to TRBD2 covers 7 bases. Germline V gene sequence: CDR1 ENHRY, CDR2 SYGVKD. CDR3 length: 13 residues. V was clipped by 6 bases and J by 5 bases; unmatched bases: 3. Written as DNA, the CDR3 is TGTGCCATCAGCGGACTAGTTACCGGGGAGCTGTTTTTT. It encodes CAISGLVTGELFF.

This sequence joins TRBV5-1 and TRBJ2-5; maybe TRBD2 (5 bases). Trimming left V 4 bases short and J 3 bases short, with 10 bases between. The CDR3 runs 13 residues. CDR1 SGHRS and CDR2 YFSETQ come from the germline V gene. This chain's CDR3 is CASSTGLEETQYF. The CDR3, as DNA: TGCGCCAGCAGCACCGGACTTGAAGAGACCCAGTACTTC.

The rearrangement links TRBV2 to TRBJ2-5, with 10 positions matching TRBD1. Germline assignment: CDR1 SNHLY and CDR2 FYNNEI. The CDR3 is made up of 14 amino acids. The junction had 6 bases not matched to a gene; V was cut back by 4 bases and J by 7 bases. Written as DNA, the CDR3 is TGTGCCAGCAGTGTAGGACAGGGGGTCAGGACCCAGTACTTC. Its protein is CASSVGQGVRTQYF.

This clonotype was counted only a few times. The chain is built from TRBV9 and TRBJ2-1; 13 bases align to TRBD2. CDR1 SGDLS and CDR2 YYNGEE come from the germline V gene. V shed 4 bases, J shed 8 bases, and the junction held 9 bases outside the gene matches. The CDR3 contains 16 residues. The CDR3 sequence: CASSPQGTSGNDEQFF. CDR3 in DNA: TGTGCCAGCAGCCCTCAAGGGACTAGCGGGAACGATGAGCAGTTCTTC.